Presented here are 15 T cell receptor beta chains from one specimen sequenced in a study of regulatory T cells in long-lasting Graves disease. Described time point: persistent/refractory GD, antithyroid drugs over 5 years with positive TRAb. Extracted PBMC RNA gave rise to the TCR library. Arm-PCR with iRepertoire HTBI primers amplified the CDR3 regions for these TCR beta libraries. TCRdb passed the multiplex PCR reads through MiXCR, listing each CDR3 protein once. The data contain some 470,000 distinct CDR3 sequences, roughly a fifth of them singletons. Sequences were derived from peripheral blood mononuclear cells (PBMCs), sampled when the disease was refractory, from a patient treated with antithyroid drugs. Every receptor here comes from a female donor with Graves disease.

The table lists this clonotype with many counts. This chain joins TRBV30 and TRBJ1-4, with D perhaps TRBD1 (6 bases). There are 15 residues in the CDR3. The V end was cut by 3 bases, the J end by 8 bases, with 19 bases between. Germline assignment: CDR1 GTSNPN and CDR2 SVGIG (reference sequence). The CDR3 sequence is CAWRRKNREAEKLFF. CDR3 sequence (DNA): TGTGCCTGGAGGAGGAAGAACAGGGAGGCGGAAAAACTGTTTTTT.

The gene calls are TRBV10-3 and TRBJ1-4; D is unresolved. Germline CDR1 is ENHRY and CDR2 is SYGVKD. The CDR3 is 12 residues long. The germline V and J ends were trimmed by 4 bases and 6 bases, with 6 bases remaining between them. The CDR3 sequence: CAISGSDEKLFF. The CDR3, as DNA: TGTGCCATCAGTGGATCGGATGAAAAACTGTTTTTT.

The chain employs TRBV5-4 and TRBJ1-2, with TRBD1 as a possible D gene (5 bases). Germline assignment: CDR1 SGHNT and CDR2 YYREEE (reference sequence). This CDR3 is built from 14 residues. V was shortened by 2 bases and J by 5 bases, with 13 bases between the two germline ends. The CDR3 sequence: CASSFSSEGYGYTF. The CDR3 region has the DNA TGTGCCAGCAGCTTTAGCAGTGAGGGGTATGGCTACACCTTC.

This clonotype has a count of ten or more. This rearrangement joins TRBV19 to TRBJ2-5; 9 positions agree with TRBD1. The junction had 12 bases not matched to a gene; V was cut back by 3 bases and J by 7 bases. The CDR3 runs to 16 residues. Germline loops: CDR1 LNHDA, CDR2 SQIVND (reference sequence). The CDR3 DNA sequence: TGTGCCAGTAGTATTCCTCCGGGACAGGGAGGAGGGACCCAGTACTTC. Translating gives CASSIPPGQGGGTQYF.

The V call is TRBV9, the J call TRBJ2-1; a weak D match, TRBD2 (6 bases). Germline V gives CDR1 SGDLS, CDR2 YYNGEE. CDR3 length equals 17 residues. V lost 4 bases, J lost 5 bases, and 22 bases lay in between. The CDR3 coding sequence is TGTGCCAGCAGCCCGAGAGGAGGGAATGGCCCTAACAATGAGCAGTTCTTC. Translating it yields CASSPRGGNGPNNEQFF.

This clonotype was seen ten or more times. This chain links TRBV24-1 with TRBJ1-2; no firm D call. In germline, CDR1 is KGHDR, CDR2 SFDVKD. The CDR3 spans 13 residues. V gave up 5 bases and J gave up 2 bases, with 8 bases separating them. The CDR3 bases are TGTGCCACCAGTGTTGACGGGAACTATGGCTACACCTTC. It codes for CATSVDGNYGYTF.

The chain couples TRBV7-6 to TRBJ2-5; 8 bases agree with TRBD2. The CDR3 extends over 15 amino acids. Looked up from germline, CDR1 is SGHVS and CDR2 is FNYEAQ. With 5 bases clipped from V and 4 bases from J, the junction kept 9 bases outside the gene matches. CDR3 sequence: CASSPTGGARETQYF. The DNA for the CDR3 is TGTGCCAGCAGCCCGACGGGGGGGGCGCGAGAGACCCAGTACTTC. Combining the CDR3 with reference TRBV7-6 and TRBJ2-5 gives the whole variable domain GAGVSQSPRYKVTKRGQDVALRCDPISGHVSLYWYRQALGQGPEFLTYFNYEAQQDKSGLPNDRFSAERPEGSISTLTIQRTEQRDSAMYRCASSPTGGARETQYFGPGTRLLVL.

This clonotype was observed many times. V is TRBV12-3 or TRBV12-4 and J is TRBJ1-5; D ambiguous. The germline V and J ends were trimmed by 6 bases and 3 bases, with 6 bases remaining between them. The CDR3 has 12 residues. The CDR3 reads CASSHHNQPQHF. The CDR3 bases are TGTGCCAGCAGCCACCACAATCAGCCCCAGCATTTT.

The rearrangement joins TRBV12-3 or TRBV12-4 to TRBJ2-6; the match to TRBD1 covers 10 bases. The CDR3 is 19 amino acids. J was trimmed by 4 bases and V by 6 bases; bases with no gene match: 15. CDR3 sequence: CASRHPTGTGVFGANVLTF. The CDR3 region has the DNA TGTGCCAGCAGACACCCAACCGGGACAGGGGTGTTCGGGGCCAACGTCCTGACTTTC.

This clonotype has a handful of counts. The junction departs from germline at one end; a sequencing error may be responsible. CDR3 in amino acids: CASSQAVNTEALF. In nucleotides, the CDR3 is TGTGCCAGCAGTCAAGCAGTGAACACTGAAGCTCTCTTT. The rearrangement links TRBV3-1 to TRBJ1-1; D is unclear. This CDR3 has 13 amino acids. Germline V gene data show CDR1 as LGHDT and CDR2 as YNNKEL (reference sequence).

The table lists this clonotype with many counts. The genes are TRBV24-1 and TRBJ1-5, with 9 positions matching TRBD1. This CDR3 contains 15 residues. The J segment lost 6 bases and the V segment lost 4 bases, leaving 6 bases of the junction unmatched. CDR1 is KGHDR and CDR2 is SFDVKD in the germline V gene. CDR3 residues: CATSETGTGIQPQHF. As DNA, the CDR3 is TGTGCCACCAGTGAGACCGGGACAGGGATTCAGCCCCAGCATTTT.

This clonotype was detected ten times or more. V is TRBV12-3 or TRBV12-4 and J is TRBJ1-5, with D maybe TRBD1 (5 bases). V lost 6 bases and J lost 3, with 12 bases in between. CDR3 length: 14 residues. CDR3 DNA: TGTGCCAGCAGGACTGACAGTCCCAATCAGCCCCAGCATTTT. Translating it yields CASRTDSPNQPQHF.

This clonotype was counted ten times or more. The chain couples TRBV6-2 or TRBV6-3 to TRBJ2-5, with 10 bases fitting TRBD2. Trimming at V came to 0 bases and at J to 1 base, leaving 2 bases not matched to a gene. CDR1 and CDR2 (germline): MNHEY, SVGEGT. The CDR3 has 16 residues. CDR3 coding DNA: TGTGCCAGCAGTTACTCCAGGACTAGCGGCCAAGAGACCCAGTACTTC. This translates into CASSYSRTSGQETQYF.

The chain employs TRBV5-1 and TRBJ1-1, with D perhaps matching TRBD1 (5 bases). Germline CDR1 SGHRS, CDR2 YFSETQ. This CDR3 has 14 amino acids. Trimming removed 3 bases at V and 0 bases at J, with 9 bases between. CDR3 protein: CASSWGRMNTEAFF. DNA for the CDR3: TGCGCCAGCAGCTGGGGACGGATGAACACTGAAGCTTTCTTT.

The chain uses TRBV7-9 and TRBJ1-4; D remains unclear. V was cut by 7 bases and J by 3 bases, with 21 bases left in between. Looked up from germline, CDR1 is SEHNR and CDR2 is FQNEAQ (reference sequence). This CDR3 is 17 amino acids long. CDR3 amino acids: CASKPGVSIGANEKLFF. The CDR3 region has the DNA TGTGCCAGCAAACCCGGAGTCTCAATTGGGGCTAATGAAAAACTGTTTTTT.